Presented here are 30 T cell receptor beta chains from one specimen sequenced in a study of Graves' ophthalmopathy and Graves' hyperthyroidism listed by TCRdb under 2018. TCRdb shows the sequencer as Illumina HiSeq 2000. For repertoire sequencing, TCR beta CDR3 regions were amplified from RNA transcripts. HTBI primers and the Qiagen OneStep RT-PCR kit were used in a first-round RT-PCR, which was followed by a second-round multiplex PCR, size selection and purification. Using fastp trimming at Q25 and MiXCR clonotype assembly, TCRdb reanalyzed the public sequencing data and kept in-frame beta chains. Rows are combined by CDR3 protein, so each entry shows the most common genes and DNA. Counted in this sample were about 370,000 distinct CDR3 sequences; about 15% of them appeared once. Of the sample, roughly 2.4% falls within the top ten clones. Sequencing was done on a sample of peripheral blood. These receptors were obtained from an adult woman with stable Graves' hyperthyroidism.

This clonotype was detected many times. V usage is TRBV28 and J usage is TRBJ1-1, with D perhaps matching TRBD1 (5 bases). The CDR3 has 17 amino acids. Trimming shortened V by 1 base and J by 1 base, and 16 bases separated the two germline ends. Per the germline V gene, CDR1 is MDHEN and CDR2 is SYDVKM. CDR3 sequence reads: CASSLFFGTPENTEAFF. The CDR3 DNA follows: TGTGCCAGCAGTTTATTTTTCGGGACTCCCGAGAACACTGAAGCTTTCTTT. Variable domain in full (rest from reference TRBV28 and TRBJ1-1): DVKVTQSSRYLVKRTGEKVFLECVQDMDHENMFWYRQDPGLGLRLIYFSYDVKMKEKGDIPEGYSVSREKKERFSLILESASTNQTSMYLCASSLFFGTPENTEAFFGQGTRLTVV.

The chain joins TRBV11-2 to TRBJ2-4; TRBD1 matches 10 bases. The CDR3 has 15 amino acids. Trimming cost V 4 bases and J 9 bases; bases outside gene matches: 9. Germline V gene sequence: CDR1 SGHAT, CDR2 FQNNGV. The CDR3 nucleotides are TGTGCCAGCAGCTCGGAGACAGGGGGCGAAAGCATTCAGTACTTC. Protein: CASSSETGGESIQYF. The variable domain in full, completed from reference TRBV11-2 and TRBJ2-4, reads EAGVAQSPRYKIIEKRQSVAFWCNPISGHATLYWYQQILGQGPKLLIQFQNNGVVDDSQLPKDRFSAERLKGVDSTLKIQPAKLEDSAVYLCASSSETGGESIQYFGAGTRLSVL.

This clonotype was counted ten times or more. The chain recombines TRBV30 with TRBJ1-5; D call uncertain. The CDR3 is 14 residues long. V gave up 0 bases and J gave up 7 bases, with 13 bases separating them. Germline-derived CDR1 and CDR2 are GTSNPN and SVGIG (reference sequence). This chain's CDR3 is CAWSVSGFGQPQHF. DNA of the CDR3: TGTGCCTGGAGTGTATCGGGTTTCGGCCAGCCCCAGCATTTT.

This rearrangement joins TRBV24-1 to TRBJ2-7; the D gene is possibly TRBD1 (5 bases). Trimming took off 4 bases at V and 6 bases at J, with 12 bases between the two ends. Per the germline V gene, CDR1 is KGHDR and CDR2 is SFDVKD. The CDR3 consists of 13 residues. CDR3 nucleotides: TGTGCCACCAGTGAAGGGGAACCCCCCGAGCAGTACTTC. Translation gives CATSEGEPPEQYF.

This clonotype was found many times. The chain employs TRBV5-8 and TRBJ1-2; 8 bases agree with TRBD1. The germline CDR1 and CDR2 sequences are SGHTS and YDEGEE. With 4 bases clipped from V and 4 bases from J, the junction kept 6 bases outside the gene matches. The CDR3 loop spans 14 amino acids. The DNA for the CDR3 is TGTGCCAGCAGCAAATTACAGGGGGTCTATGGCTACACCTTC. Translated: CASSKLQGVYGYTF. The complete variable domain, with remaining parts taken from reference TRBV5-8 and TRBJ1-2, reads EAGVTQSPTHLIKTRGQQATLRCSPISGHTSVYWYQQALGLGLQFLLWYDEGEERNRGNFPPRFSGRQFPNYSSELNVNALELEDSALYLCASSKLQGVYGYTFGSGTRLTVV.

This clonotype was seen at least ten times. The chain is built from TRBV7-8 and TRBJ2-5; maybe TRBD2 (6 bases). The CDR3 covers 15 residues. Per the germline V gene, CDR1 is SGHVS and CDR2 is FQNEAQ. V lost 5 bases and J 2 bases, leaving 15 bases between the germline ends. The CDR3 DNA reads TGTGCCAGCAGCACCCCTCGGGAGAGTCAAGAGACCCAGTACTTC. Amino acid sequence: CASSTPRESQETQYF.

The CDR3 bases are TGTGCCAGCAGCTCCTTATGGGGGAAAAATCAGCCCCAGCATTTT. Its translation: CASSSLWGKNQPQHF. The rearrangement joins TRBV12-3 or TRBV12-4 to TRBJ1-5, with D maybe TRBD1 (5 bases). V lost 6 bases to trimming and J lost 4 bases, with 16 bases between them. The CDR3 has 15 amino acids.

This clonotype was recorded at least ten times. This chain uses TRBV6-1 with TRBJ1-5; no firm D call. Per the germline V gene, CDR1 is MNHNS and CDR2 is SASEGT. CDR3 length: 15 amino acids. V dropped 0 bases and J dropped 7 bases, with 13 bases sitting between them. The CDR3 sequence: CASSEARPSGQPQHF. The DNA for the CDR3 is TGTGCCAGCAGTGAAGCGAGGCCTTCCGGACAGCCCCAGCATTTT.

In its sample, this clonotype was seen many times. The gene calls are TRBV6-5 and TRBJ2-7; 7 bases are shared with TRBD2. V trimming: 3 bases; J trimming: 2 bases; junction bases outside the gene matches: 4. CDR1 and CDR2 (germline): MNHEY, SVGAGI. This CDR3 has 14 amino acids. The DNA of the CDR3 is TGTGCCAGCAGTTATGGCGGGAGCCCCTACGAGCAGTACTTC. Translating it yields CASSYGGSPYEQYF.

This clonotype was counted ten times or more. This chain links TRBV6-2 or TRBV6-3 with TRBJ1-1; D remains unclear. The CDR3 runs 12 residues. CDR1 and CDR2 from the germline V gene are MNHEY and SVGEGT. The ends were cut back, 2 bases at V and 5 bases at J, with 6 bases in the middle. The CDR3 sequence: CASSYEATEAFF. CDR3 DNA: TGTGCCAGCAGTTACGAAGCGACTGAAGCTTTCTTT.

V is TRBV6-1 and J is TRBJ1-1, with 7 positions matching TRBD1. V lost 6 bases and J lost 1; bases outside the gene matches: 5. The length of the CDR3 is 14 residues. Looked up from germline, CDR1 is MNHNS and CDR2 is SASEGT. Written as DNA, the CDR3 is TGTGCCAGCAGGCTCCGACAGGGGAACACTGAAGCTTTCTTT. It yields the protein CASRLRQGNTEAFF.

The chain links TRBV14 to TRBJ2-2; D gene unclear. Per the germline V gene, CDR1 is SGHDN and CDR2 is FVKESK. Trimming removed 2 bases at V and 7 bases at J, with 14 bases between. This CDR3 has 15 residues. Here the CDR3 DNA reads TGTGCCAGCAGCCAAACGTTTTTCGGGTTCGGGGAGCTGTTTTTT. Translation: CASSQTFFGFGELFF.

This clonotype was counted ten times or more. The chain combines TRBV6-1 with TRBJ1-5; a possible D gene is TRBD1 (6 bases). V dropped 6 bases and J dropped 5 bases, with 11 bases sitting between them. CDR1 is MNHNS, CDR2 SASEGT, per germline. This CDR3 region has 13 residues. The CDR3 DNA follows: TGTGCCAGCAGCGGACAGCCATATCAGCCCCAGCATTTT. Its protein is CASSGQPYQPQHF.

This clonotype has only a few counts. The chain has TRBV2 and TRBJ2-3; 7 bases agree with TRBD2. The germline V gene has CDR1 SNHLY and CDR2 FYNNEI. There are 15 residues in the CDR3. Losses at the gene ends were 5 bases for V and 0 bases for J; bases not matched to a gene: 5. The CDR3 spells CASSPSGFSTDTQYF. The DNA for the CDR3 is TGTGCCAGCAGTCCTAGCGGTTTTAGCACAGATACGCAGTATTTT. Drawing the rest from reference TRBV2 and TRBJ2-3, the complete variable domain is EPEVTQTPSHQVTQMGQEVILRCVPISNHLYFYWYRQILGQKVEFLVSFYNNEISEKSEIFDDQFSVERPDGSNFTLKIRSTKLEDSAMYFCASSPSGFSTDTQYFGPGTRLTVL.

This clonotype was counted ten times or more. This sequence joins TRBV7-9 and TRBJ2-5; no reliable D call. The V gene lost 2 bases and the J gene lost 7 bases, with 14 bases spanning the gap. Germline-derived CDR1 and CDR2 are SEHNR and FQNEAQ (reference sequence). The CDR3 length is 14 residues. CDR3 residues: CASSLSRTMGTQYF. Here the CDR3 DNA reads TGTGCCAGCAGCTTATCACGCACGATGGGGACCCAGTACTTC.

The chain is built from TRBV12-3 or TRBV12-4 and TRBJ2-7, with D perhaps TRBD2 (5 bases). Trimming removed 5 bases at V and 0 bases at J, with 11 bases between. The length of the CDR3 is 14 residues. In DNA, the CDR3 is TGTGCCAGCAGTCGTGCCGGGGTCTCCTACGAGCAGTACGTC. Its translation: CASSRAGVSYEQYV.

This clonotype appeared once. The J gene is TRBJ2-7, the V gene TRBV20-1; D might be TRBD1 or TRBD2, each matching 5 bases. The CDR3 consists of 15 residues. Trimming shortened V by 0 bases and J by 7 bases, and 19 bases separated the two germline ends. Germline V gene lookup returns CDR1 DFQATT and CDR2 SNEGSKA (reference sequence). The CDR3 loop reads CSARDPGPGSGEQYF. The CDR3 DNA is TGCAGTGCTAGAGATCCGGGACCGGGATCGGGAGAGCAGTACTTC.

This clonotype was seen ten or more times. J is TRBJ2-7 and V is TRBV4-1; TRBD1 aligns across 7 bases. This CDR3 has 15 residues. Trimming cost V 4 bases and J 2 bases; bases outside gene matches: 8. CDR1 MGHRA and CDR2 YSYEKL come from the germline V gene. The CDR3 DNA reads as TGCGCCAGCAGCCTCACTCCAGGGGGAACCTACGAGCAGTACTTC. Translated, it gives CASSLTPGGTYEQYF.

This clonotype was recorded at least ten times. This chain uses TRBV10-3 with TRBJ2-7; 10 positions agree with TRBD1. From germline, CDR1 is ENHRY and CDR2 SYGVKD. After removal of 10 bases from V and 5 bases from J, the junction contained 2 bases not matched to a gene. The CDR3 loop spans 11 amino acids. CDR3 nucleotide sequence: TGTGCCACCGGGACAGGGGACGAGCAGTACTTC. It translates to CATGTGDEQYF.

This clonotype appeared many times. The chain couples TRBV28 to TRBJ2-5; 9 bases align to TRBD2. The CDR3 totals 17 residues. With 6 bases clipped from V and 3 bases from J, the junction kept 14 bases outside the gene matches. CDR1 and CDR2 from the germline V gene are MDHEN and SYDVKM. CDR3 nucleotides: TGTGCCAGCAGGAGAAATTTATATAGCGGGAGAAAAGAGACCCAGTACTTC. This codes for CASRRNLYSGRKETQYF.

CDR3 nucleotides: TGCGCCAGCAGCCAAGTTTACACAACTAATGAAAAACTGTTTTTT. This gives the protein CASSQVYTTNEKLFF. This rearrangement joins TRBV4-1 to TRBJ1-4; D is unresolved. The CDR3 is 15 amino acids. Germline V gene data show CDR1 as MGHRA and CDR2 as YSYEKL. V was shortened by 1 base and J by 0 bases, with 6 bases between the two germline ends.

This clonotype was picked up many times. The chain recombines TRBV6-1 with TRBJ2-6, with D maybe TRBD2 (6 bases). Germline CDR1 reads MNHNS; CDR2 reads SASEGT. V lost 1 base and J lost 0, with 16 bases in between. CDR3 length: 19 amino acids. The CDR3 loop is CASSEGRGHFISGANVLTF. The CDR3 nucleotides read TGTGCCAGCAGTGAAGGGAGGGGCCACTTCATCTCTGGGGCCAACGTCCTGACTTTC.

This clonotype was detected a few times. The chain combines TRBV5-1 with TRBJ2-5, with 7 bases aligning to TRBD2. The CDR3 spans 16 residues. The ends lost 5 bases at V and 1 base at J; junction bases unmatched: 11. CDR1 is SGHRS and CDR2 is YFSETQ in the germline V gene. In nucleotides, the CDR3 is TGCGCCAGCAGTGAGACGGGAGGAATCATCCAAGAGACCCAGTACTTC. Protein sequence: CASSETGGIIQETQYF.

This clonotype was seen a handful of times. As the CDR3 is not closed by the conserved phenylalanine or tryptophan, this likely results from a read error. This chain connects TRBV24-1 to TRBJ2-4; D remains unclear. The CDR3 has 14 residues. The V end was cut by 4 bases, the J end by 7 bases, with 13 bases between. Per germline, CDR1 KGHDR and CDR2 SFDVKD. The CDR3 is CATSESVNPNIQYL. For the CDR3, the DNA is TGTGCCACCAGTGAATCAGTGAATCCCAACATTCAGTACCTC.

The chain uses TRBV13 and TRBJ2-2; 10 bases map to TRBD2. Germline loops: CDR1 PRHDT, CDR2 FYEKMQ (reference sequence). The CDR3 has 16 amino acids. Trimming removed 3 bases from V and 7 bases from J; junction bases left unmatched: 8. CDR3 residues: CASSFSGTSDDGELFF. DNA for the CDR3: TGTGCCAGCAGCTTCAGCGGGACTAGCGATGACGGGGAGCTGTTTTTT.

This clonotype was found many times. The CDR3 protein is CASSQGTFDSPLHF. CDR3 coding DNA: TGTGCCAGCAGCCAAGGGACTTTTGATTCACCCCTCCACTTT. The gene calls are TRBV4-2 and TRBJ1-6; D gene uncertain. Germline V gives CDR1 LGHNA, CDR2 YNFKEQ. CDR3 length: 14 amino acids. V was clipped by 1 base and J by 8 bases, with 9 bases between them.

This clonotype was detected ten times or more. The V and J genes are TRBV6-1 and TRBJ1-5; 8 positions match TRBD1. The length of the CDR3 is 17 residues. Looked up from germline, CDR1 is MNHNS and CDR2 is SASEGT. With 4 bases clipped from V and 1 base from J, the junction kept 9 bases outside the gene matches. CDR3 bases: TGTGCCAGCAGTGGTGAGACAGGGGTAGGCAGCAATCAGCCCCAGCATTTT. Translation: CASSGETGVGSNQPQHF.

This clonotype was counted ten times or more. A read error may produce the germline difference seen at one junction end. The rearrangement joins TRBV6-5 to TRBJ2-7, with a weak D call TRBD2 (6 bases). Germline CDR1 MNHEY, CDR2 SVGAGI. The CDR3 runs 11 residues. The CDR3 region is CASSYGGEPYF. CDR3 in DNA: TGTGCCAGCAGTTACGGAGGGGAGCCGTACTTC.

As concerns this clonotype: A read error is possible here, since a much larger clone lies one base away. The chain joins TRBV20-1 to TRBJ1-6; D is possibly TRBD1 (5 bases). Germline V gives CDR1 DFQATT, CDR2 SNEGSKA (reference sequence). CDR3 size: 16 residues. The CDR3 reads CSASYMGQGGSSHLHF. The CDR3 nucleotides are TGCAGTGCTAGTTATATGGGGCAGGGAGGAAGCTCACACCTCCACTTT.

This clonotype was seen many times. CDR3 sequence (DNA): TGTGCCAGCAGCTTAGAGGGGGCTGGGGAGACCCAGTACTTC. Its translation: CASSLEGAGETQYF. The rearrangement uses TRBV7-9 and TRBJ2-5; 7 bases align to TRBD1. From germline, CDR1 is SEHNR and CDR2 FQNEAQ (reference sequence). This CDR3 is built from 14 residues. V gave up 1 base and J gave up 5 bases; unmatched junction bases: 4.